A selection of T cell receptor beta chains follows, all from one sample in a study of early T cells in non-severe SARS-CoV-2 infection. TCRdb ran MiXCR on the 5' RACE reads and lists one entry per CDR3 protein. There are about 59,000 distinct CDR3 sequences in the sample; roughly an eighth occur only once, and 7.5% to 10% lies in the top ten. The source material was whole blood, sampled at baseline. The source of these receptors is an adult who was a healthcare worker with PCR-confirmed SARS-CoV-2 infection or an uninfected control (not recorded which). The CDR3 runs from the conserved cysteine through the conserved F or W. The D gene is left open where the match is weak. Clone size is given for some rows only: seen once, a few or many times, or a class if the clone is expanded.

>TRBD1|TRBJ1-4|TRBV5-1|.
TGCGCCAGCAGCTTTGGACAGGGGTCTGAAAAACTGTTTTTT
CASSFGQGSEKLFF
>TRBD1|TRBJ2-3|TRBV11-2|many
TGTGCCAGCAGCACGACGGGGACAGAGCTCACAGATACGCAGTATTTT
CASSTTGTELTDTQYF
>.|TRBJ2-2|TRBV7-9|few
TGTGCCAGCAGCCCTCGGACAATCGGGGAGCTGTTTTTT
CASSPRTIGELFF
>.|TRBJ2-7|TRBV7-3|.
TGTGCCAGCAGCTTAACCCCGGCAGTTGGGGGTAGCGAGCAGTACTTC
CASSLTPAVGGSEQYF
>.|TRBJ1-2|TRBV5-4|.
TGTGCCAGCAGCGTGAACTATGGCTACACCTTC
CASSVNYGYTF
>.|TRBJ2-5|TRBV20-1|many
TGCAGTGCTAGAGATCGGAAGGGGCGAGAGACCCAGTACTTC
CSARDRKGRETQYF
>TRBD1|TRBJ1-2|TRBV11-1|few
TGTGCCAGCAGCTTGGCCGGGACAGGGGCGCGAAGCTACACCTTC
CASSLAGTGARSYTF
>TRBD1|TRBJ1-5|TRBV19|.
TGTGCCAGTAGTATATCGGGACAGGGCCTTCAGCCCCAGCATTTT
CASSISGQGLQPQHF
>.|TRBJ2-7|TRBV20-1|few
TGCAGTGCTAGGGACCCCTCTGTAAGCTACGAGCAGTACTTC
CSARDPSVSYEQYF
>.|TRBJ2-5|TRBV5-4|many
TGTGCCAGCACCTTCCAAGAGACCCAGTACTTC
CASTFQETQYF
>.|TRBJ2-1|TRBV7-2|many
TGTGCCAGCAGCTTAGAGCTAGCGCCCGGGGAGTTCTTC
CASSLELAPGEFF
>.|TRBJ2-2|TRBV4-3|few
TGCGCCAGCAGCCAAGACGAGCTGACCGGGGAGCTGTTTTTT
CASSQDELTGELFF
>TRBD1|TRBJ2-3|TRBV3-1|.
TGTGCCAGCAGCCGACAGGGGTCCACAGATACGCAGTATTTT
CASSRQGSTDTQYF
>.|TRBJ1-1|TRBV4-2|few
TGTGCCAGCAGCCAAGATGAGGGGAGCACTGAAGCTTTCTTT
CASSQDEGSTEAFF
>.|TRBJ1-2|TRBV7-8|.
TGTGCCAGCAACCTAGCGGGGGCTGGCTATGGCTACACCTTC
CASNLAGAGYGYTF
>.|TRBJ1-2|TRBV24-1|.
TGTGCCACCAGTGATTTGGCTGGAGGCTACACCTTC
CATSDLAGGYTF
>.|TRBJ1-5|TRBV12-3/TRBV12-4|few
TGTGCCAGCAGTTTCCAGGGAAAAGATCAGCCCCAGCATTTT
CASSFQGKDQPQHF
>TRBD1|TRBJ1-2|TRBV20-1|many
TGCAGTGCTAGTTTGGCCGGGACAGGTCGCTATTTTGGCTACACCTTC
CSASLAGTGRYFGYTF
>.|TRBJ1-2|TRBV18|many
TGTGCCAGCTCACCAAGCGACTACTATGGCTACACCTTC
CASSPSDYYGYTF
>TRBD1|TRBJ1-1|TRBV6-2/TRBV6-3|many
TGTGCCAGCAGATCCGGGACAGGGGGCCTGTGGGGCACTGAAGCTTTCTTT
CASRSGTGGLWGTEAFF
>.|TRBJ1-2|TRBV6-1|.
TGTGCCAGCTCTTGGGGGAATGGCTACACCTTC
CASSWGNGYTF
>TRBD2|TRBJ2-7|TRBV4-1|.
TGCGCCAGCAGCCCTGGGACTAGCGGGGGGGGCGAGCAGTACTTC
CASSPGTSGGGEQYF
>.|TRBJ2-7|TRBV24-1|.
TGTGCCACCAGTGATTACAGGGAAGAGCAGTACTTC
CATSDYREEQYF
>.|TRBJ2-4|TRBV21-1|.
TGTGCCAGCAGCAGAGTACGGGGCGGCAGACTAGCCAAAAACATTCAGTACTTC
CASSRVRGGRLAKNIQYF
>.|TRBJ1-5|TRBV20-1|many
TGCAGTGCTAGAATCGGCATGGTGAGCAATCAGCCCCAGCATTTT
CSARIGMVSNQPQHF
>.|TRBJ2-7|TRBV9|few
TGTGCCAGCAGCGTAGGCGGGACACACTCCTACGAGCAGTACTTC
CASSVGGTHSYEQYF
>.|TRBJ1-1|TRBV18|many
TGTGCCAGCTCTCCGGGGGGCGCTGAAGCTTTCTTT
CASSPGGAEAFF
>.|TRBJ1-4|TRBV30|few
TGTGCCTGGAGAGGACAGACTGAAAAACTGTTTTTT
CAWRGQTEKLFF
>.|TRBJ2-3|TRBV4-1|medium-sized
TGCGCCAGCAGCCAAGGCCCCCAGGGAGGTACGCAGTATTTT
CASSQGPQGGTQYF
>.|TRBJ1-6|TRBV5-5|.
TGTGCCAGCAGCTTATGGAAGAATTCACCCCTCCACTTT
CASSLWKNSPLHF
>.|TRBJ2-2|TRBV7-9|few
TGTGCCAGCAGCTCCCCCCCGGGGCAGGCCTTCCCGTTAACCGGGGAGCTGTTTTTT
CASSSPPGQAFPLTGELFF
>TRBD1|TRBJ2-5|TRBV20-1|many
TGCAGTGCTGTCGTTTCCGGGACAGGGCCAGAGACCCAGTACTTC
CSAVVSGTGPETQYF
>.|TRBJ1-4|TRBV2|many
TGTGCCAGCAGTGAAGGGGGCGACGCAGAAAAACTGTTTTTT
CASSEGGDAEKLFF
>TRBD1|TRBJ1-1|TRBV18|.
TGTGCCAGCTCTCTGACAGGGGGCTTGTCGTCGGTCACTGAAGCTTTCTTT
CASSLTGGLSSVTEAFF
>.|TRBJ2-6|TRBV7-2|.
TGTGCCAGCAGCTTAGATCCCCCTAGCGCCCTCTCTGGGGCCAACGTCCTGACTTTC
CASSLDPPSALSGANVLTF
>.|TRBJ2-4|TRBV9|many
TGTGCCAGCACTCCGACCCCGGGACCACCTCTTATCGGCATTCAGTACTTC
CASTPTPGPPLIGIQYF
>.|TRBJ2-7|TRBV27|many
TGTGCCAGCAGCAAGTTTGGGCCCTCGGGGGGCTCGTCCTACGAGCAGTACTTC
CASSKFGPSGGSSYEQYF
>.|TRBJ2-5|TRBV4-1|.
TGCGCCAGCAGATCGCTGGAGGGCCAGTACTTC
CASRSLEGQYF
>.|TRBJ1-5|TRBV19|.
TGTGCCAGTAGTGGGCAGTGGAAGAACAATCAGCCCCAGCATTTT
CASSGQWKNNQPQHF
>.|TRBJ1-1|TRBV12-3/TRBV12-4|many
TGTGCCAGCAGGCAGGGGAGGGGGACTGAAGCTTTCTTT
CASRQGRGTEAFF
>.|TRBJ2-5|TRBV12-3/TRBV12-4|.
TGTGCCAGCAGTTTATTGTCGCGGTCACGAGAGACCCAGTACTTC
CASSLLSRSRETQYF
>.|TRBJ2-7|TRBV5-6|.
TGTGCCAGCGGCTCAGGCACGGGGATTTACGAGCAGTACTTC
CASGSGTGIYEQYF
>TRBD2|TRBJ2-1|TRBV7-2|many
TGTGCCAGCAGCCCGGGACTAGCGGGAGAAGGAGCGGGAGTCTTC
CASSPGLAGEGAGVF
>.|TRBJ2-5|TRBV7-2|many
TGTGCCAGCAGCGAAGGCAGCCCTGGGCAAGAGACCCAGTACTTC
CASSEGSPGQETQYF
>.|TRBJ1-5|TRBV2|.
TGTGCCAGCAGTGAAGGGGAGCACCCTCAGCCCCAGCATTTT
CASSEGEHPQPQHF
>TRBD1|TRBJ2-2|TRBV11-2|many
TGTGCCAGCAGTCGACAGGGGGCCACCGGGGAGCTGTTTTTT
CASSRQGATGELFF
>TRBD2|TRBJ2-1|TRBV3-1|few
TGTGCCAGCAGCCTTGGGACTAGCGGGGGGTCTGAGCAGTTCTTC
CASSLGTSGGSEQFF
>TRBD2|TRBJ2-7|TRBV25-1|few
TGTGCCAGCGGAGGGACTAGCTTTACCTACGAGCAGTACTTC
CASGGTSFTYEQYF
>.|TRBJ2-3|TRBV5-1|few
TGCGCCAGCAGCTTGGAGAAGAGCACAGATACGCAGTATTTT
CASSLEKSTDTQYF
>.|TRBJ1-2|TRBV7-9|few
TGTGCCAGCAGCAAACCGACGGGGCGGTATGGCTACACCTTC
CASSKPTGRYGYTF
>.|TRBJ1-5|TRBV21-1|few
TGTGCCAGCAGCAAAGCGGTAACAGGGACCAATCAGCCCCAGCATTTT
CASSKAVTGTNQPQHF
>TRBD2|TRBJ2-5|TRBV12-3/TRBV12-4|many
TGTGCCAGCAGGGGACTAGCGGGAGCAGGGACAGAGACCCAGTACTTC
CASRGLAGAGTETQYF
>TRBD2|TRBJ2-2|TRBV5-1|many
TGCGCCAGCAGCTTAAACGCGGGGGTGAACACCGGGGAGCTGTTTTTT
CASSLNAGVNTGELFF